One and the same sample provided the 18 T cell receptor beta chains below, sequenced in a study of cytomegalovirus exposure and HLA in healthy donors. The repertoire was sequenced with immunoSEQ multiplex PCR; TCRdb's copy has only in-frame clones and lacks some. The sample lists about 120,000 clones; around 88% were seen once. The source material was PBMCs. The source is a man between 18 and 29 years old in good health and CMV-seronegative.

The chain carries TRBV6-1 and TRBJ1-3; no clear D gene. The germline gives CDR1 MNHNS, CDR2 SASEGT. Trimming took off 2 bases at V and 4 bases at J, with 6 bases between the two ends. The CDR3 is 13 amino acids. The CDR3 here is CASSEYSGNTIYF. The CDR3 DNA sequence: TGTGCCAGCAGTGAATACTCCGGAAACACCATATATTTT.

The rearrangement links TRBV6-5 to TRBJ2-7; 8 nucleotides agree with TRBD1. The CDR3 loop spans 13 amino acids. The trim removed 6 bases at V and 2 bases at J, leaving 3 bases unmatched. Germline V CDR1 and CDR2: MNHEY, SVGAGI. The CDR3 DNA reads TGTGCCAGCAGCCGGGACAGGACCTACGAGCAGTACTTC. This codes for CASSRDRTYEQYF.

As to this clone: At one of its ends the junction is not consistent with the germline gene, which may arise from a read error. The rearrangement uses TRBV13 and TRBJ2-2; D is possibly TRBD1 (5 bases). Germline lookup yields CDR1 PRHDT and CDR2 FYEKMQ (reference sequence). This CDR3 is 17 amino acids long. The CDR3: CASSLGHRRSNTGELFF. The CDR3 nucleotides read TGTGCCAGCAGCCTAGGCCACAGGCGCTCGAACACCGGGGAGCTGTTTTTT.

V and J are TRBV6-1 and TRBJ1-5; a weak D match, TRBD1 (5 bases). Germline-derived CDR1 and CDR2 are MNHNS and SASEGT. This CDR3 contains 16 residues. The germline V and J ends were trimmed by 1 base and 0 bases, with 10 bases remaining between them. CDR3 sequence reads: CASSEDRHNSNQPQHF. CDR3 DNA: TGTGCCAGCAGTGAAGACAGGCACAATAGCAATCAGCCCCAGCATTTT.

The CDR3 sequence: CASSLRLAGGTIPETQYF. The CDR3 region has the DNA TGCGCCAGCAGCTTGCGGCTAGCGGGAGGGACCATCCCGGAGACCCAGTACTTC. The genes are TRBV5-1 and TRBJ2-5, with TRBD2 matching over 12 bases. The CDR3 runs 18 residues. Germline loops: CDR1 SGHRS, CDR2 YFSETQ. Trimming cost V 1 base and J 5 bases; bases outside gene matches: 12.

CDR3 protein: CASSYSSTGEQYF. The DNA for the CDR3 is TGTGCCAGCAGTTACTCTAGCACCGGCGAGCAGTACTTC. The genes are TRBV6-6 and TRBJ2-7, with D hard to call. Trimming left V 0 bases short and J 6 bases short, with 9 bases between. CDR1 and CDR2 (germline): MNHNY, SVGAGI (reference sequence). CDR3 length: 13 amino acids.

As concerns this clone: A read error is likely here: a far larger clone is one base away. The CDR3, as DNA: TGCGCCAGCAGCCAAGATAATAGCGGGGGGGCCAATGAGCAGTTCTTC. Its translation is CASSQDNSGGANEQFF. This chain links TRBV4-1 with TRBJ2-1, with 11 positions matching TRBD2. V shed 0 bases, J shed 6 bases, and the junction held 4 bases outside the gene matches. Germline V gene lookup returns CDR1 MGHRA and CDR2 YSYEKL. The CDR3 is 16 residues long.

The CDR3 coding sequence is TGTGCCAGCAGTTTAAGGACAGGGCCCTACGAGCAGTACTTC. Translated: CASSLRTGPYEQYF. The rearrangement links TRBV27 to TRBJ2-7; 8 bases line up with TRBD1. J was trimmed by 2 bases and V by 2 bases; bases with no gene match: 2. Looked up from germline, CDR1 is MNHEY and CDR2 is SMNVEV (reference sequence). This CDR3 has 14 amino acids.

This sequence joins TRBV7-9 and TRBJ2-7, with 10 positions matching TRBD2. CDR1 SEHNR and CDR2 FQNEAQ come from the germline V gene (reference sequence). The CDR3 consists of 19 residues. Trimming cost V 8 bases and J 5 bases; bases outside gene matches: 24. As DNA, the CDR3 is TGTGCCAGCTCATCCCCCCAGGGGGCTCTAGCGGGGGTTTATGACGAGCAGTACTTC. Translated, it gives CASSSPQGALAGVYDEQYF.

V usage is TRBV6-1 and J usage is TRBJ1-5; 7 bases align to TRBD1. J gave up 2 bases and V 0 bases, and 4 bases lay outside the gene matches. This CDR3 has 16 residues. Germline V lookup: CDR1 MNHNS, CDR2 SASEGT. Here the CDR3 DNA reads TGTGCCAGCAGTGAAGCTCGACAGGGTGGCAATCAGCCCCAGCATTTT. Protein sequence: CASSEARQGGNQPQHF.

The rearrangement joins TRBV5-1 to TRBJ1-6; no firm D call. V was pared by 0 bases and J by 8 bases, with 9 bases between. The CDR3 loop spans 14 amino acids. Germline V gene sequence: CDR1 SGHRS, CDR2 YFSETQ. The CDR3 region has the DNA TGCGCCAGCAGCTTGGCGCGTAGCGATTCACCCCTCCACTTT. It yields the protein CASSLARSDSPLHF.

V is TRBV15 and J is TRBJ2-7; 8 bases match TRBD2. Germline lookup yields CDR1 LNHNV and CDR2 YYDKDF (reference sequence). The CDR3 totals 14 residues. After removal of 5 bases from V and 2 bases from J, the junction contained 5 bases not matched to a gene. CDR3 bases: TGTGCCACCAGCGGACTAGCACCAACCTACGAGCAGTACTTC. It encodes CATSGLAPTYEQYF.

This sequence joins TRBV7-9 and TRBJ1-1, with D tentatively TRBD1 (6 bases). Germline CDR1 and CDR2: SEHNR and FQNEAQ (reference sequence). V lost 1 base, J lost 1 base, and 13 bases lay in between. The CDR3 has 16 residues. This CDR3 is CASSLVPRGTNTEAFF. DNA of the CDR3: TGTGCCAGCAGCTTAGTACCCAGGGGAACGAACACTGAAGCTTTCTTT. The whole variable domain, remainder taken from reference TRBV7-9 and TRBJ1-1, is DTGVSQNPRHKITKRGQNVTFRCDPISEHNRLYWYRQTLGQGPEFLTYFQNEAQLEKSRLLSDRFSAERPKGSFSTLEIQRTEQGDSAMYLCASSLVPRGTNTEAFFGQGTRLTVV.

The rearrangement uses TRBV19 and TRBJ1-1; D is ambiguous. Germline CDR1 and CDR2: LNHDA and SQIVND (reference sequence). Trimming took off 5 bases at V and 0 bases at J, with 7 bases between the two ends. The CDR3 is 13 amino acids. CDR3 protein: CASSRTVNTEAFF. The CDR3, as DNA: TGTGCCAGTAGTCGAACAGTGAACACTGAAGCTTTCTTT.

This clone was counted a few times. The genes are TRBV19 and TRBJ1-2; no clear D gene. CDR1 is LNHDA, CDR2 SQIVND, per germline (reference sequence). V was cut by 1 base and J by 2 bases, with 8 bases left in between. CDR3 size: 14 residues. The DNA for the CDR3 is TGTGCCAGTAGTATAGGGAGGCAGAACTATGGCTACACCTTC. Translated: CASSIGRQNYGYTF.

Written as DNA, the CDR3 is TGTGCCAGCGCTCCAGCGGGGTCCTACAATGAGCAGTTCTTC. Its translation is CASAPAGSYNEQFF. The rearrangement joins TRBV13 to TRBJ2-1; 7 bases fit TRBD2. Germline assignment: CDR1 PRHDT and CDR2 FYEKMQ (reference sequence). The CDR3 consists of 14 residues. V was clipped by 8 bases and J by 1 base; unmatched bases: 5.

This chain uses TRBV5-4 with TRBJ1-2; no clear D. The CDR3 covers 13 residues. In germline, CDR1 is SGHNT, CDR2 YYREEE (reference sequence). The V and J ends lost 4 bases and 4 bases respectively, with 11 bases between them. The CDR3 DNA reads as TGTGCCAGCAGCCCCCCCGGAGCCTATGGCTACACCTTC. Translated: CASSPPGAYGYTF.

Remarks on this clone: The junction and the germline gene differ at one end; a read error may be behind it. The chain recombines TRBV7-7 with TRBJ2-2; a possible D gene is TRBD1 (6 bases). The CDR3 loop spans 16 amino acids. The germline V gene has CDR1 SSHAT and CDR2 FNYEAQ (reference sequence). The CDR3 DNA is TGTGCTAGCAGCTCCGCCCAGACAGGGAACACCGGGGAGCTGTTTTTT. Translated: CASSSAQTGNTGELFF.